One and the same sample provided the 5 T cell receptor beta chains below, sequenced in a study of cytomegalovirus exposure and HLA in healthy donors (TCRdb year 2017). Library preparation used the immunoSEQ multiplex PCR assay. For the multiplex PCR, a mixture combining 60 forward primers for TCR Vbeta segments and 13 reverse primers for TCR Jbeta segments was used. TCRdb took this table from immuneACCESS and kept in-frame rearrangements with V and J called. Such tables lack part of the clones; where checked against another copy, unresolved V genes explain under half of the gap, and the rest is unexplained. The table for this sample lists about 110,000 clones; around 81% of them were counted only once. The top ten hold roughly 2% of the sample. The sample consisted of PBMCs. The receptors come from a woman younger than 45 in good health and CMV-seronegative.

The chain is built from TRBV2 and TRBJ2-1; unclear D gene. The CDR3 runs 11 residues. The germline V gene encodes CDR1 SNHLY and CDR2 FYNNEI. V dropped 8 bases and J dropped 5 bases, with 7 bases sitting between them. CDR3 DNA: TGTGCCAGCGCGTCCAACAATGAGCAGTTCTTC. This translates into CASASNNEQFF.

The rearrangement uses TRBV7-6 and TRBJ2-2; no firm D call. The CDR3 extends over 13 amino acids. V lost 3 bases to trimming and J lost 5 bases, with 7 bases between them. CDR1 and CDR2 from the germline V gene are SGHVS and FNYEAQ. For the CDR3, the DNA is TGTGCCAGCAGCTTCTATATGACCGGGGAGCTGTTTTTT. Translated, it gives CASSFYMTGELFF.

This chain links TRBV4-3 with TRBJ1-5; 8 nucleotides match TRBD1. With 5 bases clipped from V and 6 bases from J, the junction kept 6 bases outside the gene matches. There are 14 residues in the CDR3. CDR1 LGHNA and CDR2 YSLEER come from the germline V gene. In DNA, the CDR3 is TGCGCCAGCAGCGGCAGGACAGGGCTTCAGCCCCAGCATTTT. This translates into CASSGRTGLQPQHF.

The rearrangement links TRBV4-3 to TRBJ2-6, with a tentative D call TRBD1 (6 bases). Germline V lookup: CDR1 LGHNA, CDR2 YSLEER. Trimming pared 3 bases from V and 3 bases from J, leaving 12 bases between. The CDR3 is 16 amino acids. The CDR3 region is CASSHLTGLGANVLTF. In nucleotides, the CDR3 is TGCGCCAGCAGCCACCTAACAGGGCTTGGGGCCAACGTCCTGACTTTC.

The V call is TRBV28, the J call TRBJ2-1; D might be TRBD2 (6 bases). There are 18 residues in the CDR3. Trimming left V 5 bases short and J 0 bases short, with 20 bases between. Germline values: CDR1 MDHEN, CDR2 SYDVKM. The CDR3 bases are TGTGCCAGCAGTCTCCGCCCCCCGGGAGATAGCTCCTACAATGAGCAGTTCTTC. It specifies CASSLRPPGDSSYNEQFF. The complete variable domain, with remaining parts taken from reference TRBV28 and TRBJ2-1, reads DVKVTQSSRYLVKRTGEKVFLECVQDMDHENMFWYRQDPGLGLRLIYFSYDVKMKEKGDIPEGYSVSREKKERFSLILESASTNQTSMYLCASSLRPPGDSSYNEQFFGPGTRLTVL.